This T cell receptor beta chain was recovered during a study of blood T cell repertoires in COVID-19. Study in general: Samples taken during acute and convalescent COVID-19 were collected in the United States, Italy and Spain. PBMCs, B-cell-depleted T cells, or T cells provided the cDNA or gDNA that made up the material.

Original analysis: Reference gene primer amplification yielded estimated nucleated cell counts. Sequencing was performed with immunoSEQ multiplex PCR; in TCRdb, only in-frame clones are kept and a portion is missing. That table is the source of V, J and clone size, and D and trimming were worked out from the DNA. The repertoire consists of fewer than 300,000 clones, with 65% to 90% occurring once and the leading ten covering 10% to 15%. Trimming removed 5 bases at V and 8 bases at J, with 13 bases between. CDR3 length equals 13 residues. CDR1 and CDR2 from the germline V gene are SGHTA and FQGNSA. Sequenced input: peripheral blood. This clonotype originated in a human donor in a cohort sampled during active COVID-19. The rearrangement joins TRBV7-2 to TRBJ2-1; D not certain. The CDR3 DNA reads as TGTGCCAGCAGCCCACGCCAAACAGATGAGCAGTTCTTC. Protein: CASSPRQTDEQFF.